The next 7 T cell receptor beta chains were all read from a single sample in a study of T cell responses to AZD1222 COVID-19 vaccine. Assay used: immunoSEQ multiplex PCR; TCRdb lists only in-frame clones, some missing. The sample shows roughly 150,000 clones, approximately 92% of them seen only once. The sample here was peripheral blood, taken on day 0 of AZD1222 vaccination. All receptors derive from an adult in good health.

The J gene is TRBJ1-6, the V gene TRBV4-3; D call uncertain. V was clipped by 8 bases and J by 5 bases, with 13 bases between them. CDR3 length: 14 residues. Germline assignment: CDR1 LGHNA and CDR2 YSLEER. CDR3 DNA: TGCGCCAGCGCCCACAACGTCGATAATTCACCCCTCCACTTT. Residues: CASAHNVDNSPLHF.

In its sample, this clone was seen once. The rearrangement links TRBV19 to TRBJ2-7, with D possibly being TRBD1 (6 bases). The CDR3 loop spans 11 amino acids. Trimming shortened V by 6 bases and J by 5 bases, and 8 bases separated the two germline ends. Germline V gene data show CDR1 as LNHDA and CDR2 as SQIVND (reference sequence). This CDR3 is CASRNRDEQYF. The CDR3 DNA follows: TGTGCCAGTAGAAACAGGGACGAGCAGTACTTC.

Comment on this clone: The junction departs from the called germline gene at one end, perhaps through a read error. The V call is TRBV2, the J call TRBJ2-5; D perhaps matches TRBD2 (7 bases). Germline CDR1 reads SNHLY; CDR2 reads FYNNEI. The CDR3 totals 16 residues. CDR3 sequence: CASCEAPGGGSETQYF. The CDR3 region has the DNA TGTGCCAGCTGTGAAGCGCCGGGGGGCGGTTCAGAGACCCAGTACTTC.

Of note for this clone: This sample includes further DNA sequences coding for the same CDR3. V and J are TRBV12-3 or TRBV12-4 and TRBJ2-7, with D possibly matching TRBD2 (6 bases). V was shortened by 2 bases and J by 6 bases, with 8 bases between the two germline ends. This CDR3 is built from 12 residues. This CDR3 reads CASSLMGGEQYF. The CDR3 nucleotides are TGTGCCAGCAGTTTAATGGGGGGCGAGCAGTACTTC.

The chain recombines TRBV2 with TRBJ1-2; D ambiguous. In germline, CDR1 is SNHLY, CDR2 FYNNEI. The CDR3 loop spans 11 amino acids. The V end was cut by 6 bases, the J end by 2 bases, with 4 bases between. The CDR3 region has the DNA TGTGCCAGCAGCGTAAACTATGGCTACACCTTC. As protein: CASSVNYGYTF.

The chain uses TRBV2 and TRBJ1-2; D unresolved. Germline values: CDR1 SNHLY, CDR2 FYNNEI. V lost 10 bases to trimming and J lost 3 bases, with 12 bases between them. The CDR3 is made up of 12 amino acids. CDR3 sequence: CATARNYYGYTF. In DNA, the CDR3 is TGTGCCACCGCACGGAATTACTATGGCTACACCTTC.

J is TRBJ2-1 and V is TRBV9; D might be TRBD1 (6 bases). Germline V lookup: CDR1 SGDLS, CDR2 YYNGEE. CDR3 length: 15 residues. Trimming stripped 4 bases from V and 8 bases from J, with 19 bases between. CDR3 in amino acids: CASSTTGWAMDEQFF. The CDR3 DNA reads TGTGCCAGCAGCACAACAGGGTGGGCGATGGATGAGCAGTTCTTC.